This TCR beta chain was sequenced during a study of T cell responses to AZD1222 COVID-19 vaccine. Study-level information: Samples with a second dose at about 4 or about 12 weeks were pooled together.

The protocol was immunoSEQ multiplex PCR, while the TCRdb copy is restricted to in-frame clones and leaves out a portion. The sample shows 95,000 to 150,000 clones, roughly nine tenths of them seen only once. A note on this clone: The antigen remains unidentified.

General study points: White British people made up most donors, females outnumbered males, and clonal diversity was possibly underestimated. Spike-specific TCR repertoires showed rising breadth and depth after two AZD1222 doses. Spike-spanning, vaccine-associated CD4 TCRs were dominant at 160-218 and 743-854.

Per the germline V gene, CDR1 is ENHRY and CDR2 is SYGVKD. The CDR3 is 16 amino acids. J was trimmed by 0 bases and V by 2 bases; bases with no gene match: 6. V usage is TRBV10-3 and J usage is TRBJ2-7, with TRBD2 matching 8 bases. The material was peripheral blood, obtained on day 0 of AZD1222 vaccination. The source of this sequence is an adult in good health. This CDR3 is CAISEVAGLLSYEQYF. CDR3 coding DNA: TGTGCCATCAGTGAGGTAGCGGGACTGCTCTCCTACGAGCAGTACTTC.